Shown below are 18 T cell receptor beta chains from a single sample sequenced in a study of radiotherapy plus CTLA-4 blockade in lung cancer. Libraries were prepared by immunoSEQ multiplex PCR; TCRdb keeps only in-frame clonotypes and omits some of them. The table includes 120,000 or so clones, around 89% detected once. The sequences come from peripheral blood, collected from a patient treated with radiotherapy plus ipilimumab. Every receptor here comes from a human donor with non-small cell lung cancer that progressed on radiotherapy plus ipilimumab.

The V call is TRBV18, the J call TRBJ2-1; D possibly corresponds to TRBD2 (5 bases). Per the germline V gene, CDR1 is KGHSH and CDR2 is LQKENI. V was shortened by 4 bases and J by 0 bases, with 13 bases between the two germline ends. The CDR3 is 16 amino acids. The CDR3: CASSQFSGGSYNEQFF. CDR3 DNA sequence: TGTGCCAGCTCACAATTTTCTGGAGGCTCCTACAATGAGCAGTTCTTC.

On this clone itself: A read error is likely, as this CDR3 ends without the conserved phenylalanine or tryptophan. In nucleotides, the CDR3 is TGTGCCAGCAGGCTTTACAGGGGGCCTAACTATGGCTACACCCTC. Translated: CASRLYRGPNYGYTL. The gene calls are TRBV6-5 and TRBJ1-2, with TRBD1 identical over 9 bases. From germline, CDR1 is MNHEY and CDR2 SVGAGI. The CDR3 totals 15 residues. The ends lost 6 bases at V and 0 bases at J; junction bases unmatched: 5.

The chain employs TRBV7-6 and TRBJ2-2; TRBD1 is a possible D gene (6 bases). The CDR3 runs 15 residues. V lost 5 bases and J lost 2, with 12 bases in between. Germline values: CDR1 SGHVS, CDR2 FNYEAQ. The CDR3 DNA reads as TGTGCCAGCAGCACCCCGGGACACAACACCGGGGAGCTGTTTTTT. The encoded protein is CASSTPGHNTGELFF.

The CDR3 sequence is CASSSSGEASNQPQHF. In DNA form, the CDR3 reads TGTGCCAGCAGCTCCTCAGGGGAGGCTAGCAATCAGCCCCAGCATTTT. This chain joins TRBV5-6 and TRBJ1-5; tentative D call: TRBD1 (6 bases). The germline V and J ends were trimmed by 3 bases and 0 bases, with 13 bases remaining between them. The CDR3 covers 16 residues. Per germline, CDR1 SGHDT and CDR2 YYEEEE.

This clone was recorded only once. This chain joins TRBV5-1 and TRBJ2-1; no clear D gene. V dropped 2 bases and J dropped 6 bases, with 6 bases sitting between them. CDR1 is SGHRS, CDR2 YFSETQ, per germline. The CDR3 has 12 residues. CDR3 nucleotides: TGCGCCAGCAGCTTTTCGGCCAATGAGCAGTTCTTC. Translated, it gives CASSFSANEQFF.

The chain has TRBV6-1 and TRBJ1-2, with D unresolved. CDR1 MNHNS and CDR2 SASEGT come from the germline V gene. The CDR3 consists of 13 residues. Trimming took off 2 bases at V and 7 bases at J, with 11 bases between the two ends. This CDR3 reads CASSELLDGGYTF. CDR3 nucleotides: TGTGCCAGCAGTGAACTCCTCGATGGTGGCTACACCTTC.

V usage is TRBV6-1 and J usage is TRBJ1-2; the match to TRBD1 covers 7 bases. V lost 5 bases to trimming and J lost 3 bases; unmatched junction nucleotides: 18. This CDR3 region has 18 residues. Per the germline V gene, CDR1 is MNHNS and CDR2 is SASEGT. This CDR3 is CASSQEMTGQGSYYGYTF. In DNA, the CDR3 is TGTGCCAGCAGTCAAGAGATGACAGGGCAGGGAAGTTACTATGGCTACACCTTC.

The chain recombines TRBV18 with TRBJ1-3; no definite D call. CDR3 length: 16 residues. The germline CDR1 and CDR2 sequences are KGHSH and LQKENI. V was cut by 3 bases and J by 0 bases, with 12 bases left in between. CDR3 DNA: TGTGCCAGCTCACCCGCACGTGGAGACTCTGGAAACACCATATATTTT. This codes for CASSPARGDSGNTIYF.

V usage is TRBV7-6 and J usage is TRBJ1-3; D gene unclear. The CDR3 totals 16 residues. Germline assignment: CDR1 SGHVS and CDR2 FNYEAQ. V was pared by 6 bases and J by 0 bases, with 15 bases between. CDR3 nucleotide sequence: TGTGCCAGCAGTCCAATAACGGCCGCCTCTGGAAACACCATATATTTT. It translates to CASSPITAASGNTIYF.

In nucleotides, the CDR3 is TGTGCCAGCAGCCCGAGGGGGCCGGGGGGAAACACCATATATTTT. It is translated as CASSPRGPGGNTIYF. The gene calls are TRBV5-6 and TRBJ1-3; TRBD1 matches at 7 bases. V shed 4 bases, J shed 4 bases, and the junction held 8 bases outside the gene matches. In germline, CDR1 is SGHDT, CDR2 YYEEEE. The length of the CDR3 is 15 residues.

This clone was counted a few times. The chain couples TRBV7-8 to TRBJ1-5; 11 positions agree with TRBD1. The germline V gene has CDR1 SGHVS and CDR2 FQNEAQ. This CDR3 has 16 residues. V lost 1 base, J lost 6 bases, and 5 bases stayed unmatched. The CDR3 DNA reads TGTGCCAGCAGCTTAGGGACAGGGGGCCGGGGTCAGCCCCAGCATTTT. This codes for CASSLGTGGRGQPQHF.

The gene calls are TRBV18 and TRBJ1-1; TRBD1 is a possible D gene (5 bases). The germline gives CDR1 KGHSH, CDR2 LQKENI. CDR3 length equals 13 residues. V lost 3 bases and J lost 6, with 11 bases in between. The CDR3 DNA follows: TGTGCCAGCTCACCGGGGGGGGTGGCTGAAGCTTTCTTT. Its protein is CASSPGGVAEAFF.

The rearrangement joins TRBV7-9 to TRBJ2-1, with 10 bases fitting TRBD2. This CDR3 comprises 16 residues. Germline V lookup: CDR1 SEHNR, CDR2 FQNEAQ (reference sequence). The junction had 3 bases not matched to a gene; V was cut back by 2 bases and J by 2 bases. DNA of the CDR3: TGTGCCAGCAGCTTACCTAGCGGGAGCCCCTACAATGAGCAGTTCTTC. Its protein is CASSLPSGSPYNEQFF.

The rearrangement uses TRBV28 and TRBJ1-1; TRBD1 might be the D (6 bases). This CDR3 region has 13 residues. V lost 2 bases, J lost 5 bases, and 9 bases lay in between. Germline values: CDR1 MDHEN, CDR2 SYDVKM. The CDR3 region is CASSLRDTTEAFF. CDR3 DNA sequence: TGTGCCAGCAGTTTAAGGGACACTACTGAAGCTTTCTTT. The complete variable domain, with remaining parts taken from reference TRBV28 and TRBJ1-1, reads DVKVTQSSRYLVKRTGEKVFLECVQDMDHENMFWYRQDPGLGLRLIYFSYDVKMKEKGDIPEGYSVSREKKERFSLILESASTNQTSMYLCASSLRDTTEAFFGQGTRLTVV.

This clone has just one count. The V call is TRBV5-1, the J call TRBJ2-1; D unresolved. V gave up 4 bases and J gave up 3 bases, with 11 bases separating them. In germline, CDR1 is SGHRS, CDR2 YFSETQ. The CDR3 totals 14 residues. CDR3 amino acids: CASSLPTDYNEQFF. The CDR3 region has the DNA TGCGCCAGCAGCCTCCCGACTGACTACAATGAGCAGTTCTTC.

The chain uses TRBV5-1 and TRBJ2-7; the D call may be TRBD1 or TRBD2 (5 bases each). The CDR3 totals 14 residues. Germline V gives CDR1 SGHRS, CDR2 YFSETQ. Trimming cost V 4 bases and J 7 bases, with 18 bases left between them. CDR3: CASSRDLRLGEQYF. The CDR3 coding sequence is TGCGCCAGCAGCCGGGACCTCCGCCTGGGGGAGCAGTACTTC.

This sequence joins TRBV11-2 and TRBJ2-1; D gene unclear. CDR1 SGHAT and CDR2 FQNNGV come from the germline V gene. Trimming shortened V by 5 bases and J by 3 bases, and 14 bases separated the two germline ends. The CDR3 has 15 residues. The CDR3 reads CASSLRRVSYNEQFF. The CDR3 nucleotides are TGTGCCAGCAGCCTCCGACGCGTGAGCTACAATGAGCAGTTCTTC.

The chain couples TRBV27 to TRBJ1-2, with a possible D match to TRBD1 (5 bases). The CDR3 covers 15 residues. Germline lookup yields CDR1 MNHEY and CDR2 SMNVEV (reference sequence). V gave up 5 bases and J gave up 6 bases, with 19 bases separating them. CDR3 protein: CASSQLYTGDHGYTF. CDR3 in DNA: TGTGCCAGCAGTCAATTATACACAGGAGACCATGGCTACACCTTC.